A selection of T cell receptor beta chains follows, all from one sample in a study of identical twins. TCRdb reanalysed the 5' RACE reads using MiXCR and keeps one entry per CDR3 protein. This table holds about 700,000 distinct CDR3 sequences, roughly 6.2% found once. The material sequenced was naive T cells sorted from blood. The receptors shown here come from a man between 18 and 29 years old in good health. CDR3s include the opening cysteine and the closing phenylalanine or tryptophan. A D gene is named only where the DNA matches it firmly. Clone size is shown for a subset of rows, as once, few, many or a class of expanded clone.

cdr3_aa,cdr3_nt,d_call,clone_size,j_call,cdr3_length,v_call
CASSLSPRTESNTGELFF,TGTGCCAGCAGCTTGTCCCCCCGGACAGAGTCTAACACCGGGGAGCTGTTTTTT,-,-,TRBJ2-2,18,TRBV5-6
CAWSVGQATDTQYF,TGTGCCTGGAGTGTAGGTCAGGCCACAGATACGCAGTATTTT,-,few,TRBJ2-3,14,TRBV30
CASKWSGGGRETQYF,TGTGCCAGCAAATGGTCAGGGGGCGGGAGAGAGACCCAGTACTTC,-,few,TRBJ2-5,15,TRBV7-9
CASSPDRYQETQYF,TGCGCCAGCAGCCCAGACAGGTACCAAGAGACCCAGTACTTC,-,many,TRBJ2-5,14,TRBV5-1
CASSSWRGSDTQYF,TGTGCCAGCAGTTCCTGGCGTGGGTCAGATACGCAGTATTTT,-,-,TRBJ2-3,14,TRBV12-3/TRBV12-4
CASSPRVVGGTEAFF,TGTGCCAGCTCCCCTCGGGTCGTGGGCGGCACTGAAGCTTTCTTT,-,many,TRBJ1-1,15,TRBV18
CASRRRGGPYEQFF,TGTGCCAGCAGACGACGGGGAGGGCCGTATGAGCAGTTCTTC,TRBD2,many,TRBJ2-1,14,TRBV28
CASSLSGFGEQYF,TGTGCCAGCAGTTTAAGTGGGTTCGGGGAGCAGTACTTC,-,-,TRBJ2-7,13,TRBV27
CASSLSTAMETETQYF,TGTGCCAGCAGCCTCAGCACTGCGATGGAGACAGAGACCCAGTACTTC,-,few,TRBJ2-5,16,TRBV2
CATSRAGAGGADTQYF,TGTGCCACCAGCAGAGCGGGAGCGGGAGGGGCAGATACGCAGTATTTT,TRBD2,few,TRBJ2-3,16,TRBV15
CASSQELVVLGSGTEAFF,TGCGCCAGCAGCCAAGAACTGGTAGTCCTAGGGAGCGGCACTGAAGCTTTCTTT,-,few,TRBJ1-1,18,TRBV4-1
CASRYGLARSTDTQYF,TGTGCCAGCAGATACGGACTAGCGAGAAGCACAGATACGCAGTATTTT,TRBD2,few,TRBJ2-3,16,TRBV7-9
CASRNAQWNRGNEQFF,TGTGCCAGCAGGAACGCACAATGGAACCGCGGCAATGAGCAGTTCTTC,-,-,TRBJ2-1,16,TRBV5-6
CASSLSQRQGYYEQYF,TGTGCCAGCAGCTTGAGCCAGCGGCAGGGGTACTACGAGCAGTACTTC,-,few,TRBJ2-7,16,TRBV5-5
CASSPNRELAWKTQYF,TGTGCCAGCAGCCCGAATCGGGAACTAGCGTGGAAGACCCAGTACTTC,TRBD2,-,TRBJ2-5,16,TRBV3-1
CASRLGSGGKPLHF,TGTGCCAGCAGGCTAGGTTCGGGGGGGAAACCCCTCCACTTT,-,-,TRBJ1-6,14,TRBV12-3/TRBV12-4
CASSDRNEQFF,TGTGCCAGCAGTGACAGAAATGAGCAGTTCTTC,-,few,TRBJ2-1,11,TRBV6-6
CASGPFTGELFF,TGTGCATCCGGGCCTTTTACCGGGGAGCTGTTTTTT,-,-,TRBJ2-2,12,TRBV30
CASSYPREGAYNEQFF,TGTGCCAGCAGTTACCCGCGGGAGGGGGCCTACAATGAGCAGTTCTTC,TRBD2,-,TRBJ2-1,16,TRBV6-5
CSANRRGAYEQYF,TGCAGTGCTAACCGGCGAGGGGCCTACGAGCAGTACTTC,-,many,TRBJ2-7,13,TRBV20-1
CASSLAIPGSSGNTIYF,TGTGCCAGCAGCTTGGCCATCCCGGGTAGCTCTGGAAACACCATATATTTT,-,few,TRBJ1-3,17,TRBV5-5
CASSPLDTDEQYF,TGTGCCAGCTCACCGCTCGACACCGACGAGCAGTACTTC,-,many,TRBJ2-7,13,TRBV18
CASSQNYGYTF,TGTGCCAGCAGCCAAAACTATGGCTACACCTTC,-,many,TRBJ1-2,11,TRBV3-1
CASSLRPGAGYNEQFF,TGTGCCAGCAGCTTACGTCCGGGGGCCGGATACAATGAGCAGTTCTTC,-,-,TRBJ2-1,16,TRBV7-8
CASSFIGGRQNEQFF,TGTGCCAGCAGTTTTATTGGGGGTAGGCAGAATGAGCAGTTCTTC,-,many,TRBJ2-1,15,TRBV27
CASSSKTGPTNTGELFF,TGTGCCAGCAGCTCAAAGACGGGCCCAACGAACACCGGGGAGCTGTTTTTT,-,few,TRBJ2-2,17,TRBV11-2
CASSAFDRGTEQFF,TGTGCCAGCAGCGCCTTCGACAGGGGGACTGAGCAGTTCTTC,TRBD1,-,TRBJ2-1,14,TRBV9
CASSLSMGGRRDEQFF,TGTGCCAGCAGTTTATCGATGGGAGGGCGTCGGGATGAGCAGTTCTTC,TRBD2,many,TRBJ2-1,16,TRBV27
CASRSGLAPNEQFF,TGTGCCAGCAGATCGGGACTAGCGCCCAATGAGCAGTTCTTC,TRBD2,few,TRBJ2-1,14,TRBV12-3/TRBV12-4
CASIMNPQGGLNYGYTF,TGTGCCAGCATCATGAACCCACAGGGGGGCCTCAACTATGGCTACACCTTC,TRBD1,-,TRBJ1-2,17,TRBV2
CSVGRRLAGEEYEQYF,TGCAGCGTTGGAAGGCGGCTAGCGGGAGAGGAATACGAGCAGTACTTC,TRBD2,few,TRBJ2-7,16,TRBV29-1
CASSSSGRASNEQFF,TGTGCCAGCAGCTCCAGCGGGAGGGCCAGCAATGAGCAGTTCTTC,TRBD2,many,TRBJ2-1,15,TRBV12-3/TRBV12-4
CATSDPLEDTQYF,TGTGCCACCAGTGATCCGCTCGAGGATACGCAGTATTTT,-,-,TRBJ2-3,13,TRBV24-1
CASSQERGTTLGYGYTF,TGCGCCAGCAGCCAAGAACGTGGGACAACCCTAGGATATGGCTACACCTTC,-,once,TRBJ1-2,17,TRBV4-1
CASSPPIGNSPLHF,TGTGCCAGCAGCCCCCCCATAGGGAATTCACCCCTCCACTTT,-,-,TRBJ1-6,14,TRBV7-9
CSAQGGLGQPQHF,TGCAGTGCTCAGGGGGGGTTGGGGCAGCCCCAGCATTTT,TRBD1,-,TRBJ1-5,13,TRBV20-1
CASGHLYEQYF,TGTGCCAGCGGACATCTCTACGAGCAGTACTTC,-,many,TRBJ2-7,11,TRBV5-4
CASSRQVLHEQYF,TGTGCCAGCAGTCGACAGGTCCTCCACGAGCAGTACTTC,-,many,TRBJ2-7,13,TRBV12-3/TRBV12-4
CASSLFRDTQETQYF,TGTGCCAGCAGCTTATTCCGGGACACCCAAGAGACCCAGTACTTC,-,-,TRBJ2-5,15,TRBV11-2
CASSLQASSRHNEQFF,TGCGCCAGCAGCTTGCAAGCGTCCAGCCGACACAATGAGCAGTTCTTC,-,-,TRBJ2-1,16,TRBV5-1
CASSNPSGSTDTQYF,TGTGCCAGCAGCAACCCTAGCGGTTCCACAGATACGCAGTATTTT,TRBD2,many,TRBJ2-3,15,TRBV11-2
CASRQESSGANVLTF,TGTGCCAGCAGACAGGAGAGCTCTGGGGCCAACGTCCTGACTTTC,-,few,TRBJ2-6,15,TRBV6-1
CSARQGVNTEAFF,TGCAGTGCTAGACAGGGGGTGAACACTGAAGCTTTCTTT,TRBD1,many,TRBJ1-1,13,TRBV20-1
CSVESRTGTRGIQYF,TGCAGCGTTGAATCCCGGACAGGGACGAGGGGGATCCAGTACTTC,TRBD1,many,TRBJ2-5,15,TRBV29-1
CASSSYNPSNQPQHF,TGTGCCAGCAGCTCATACAACCCTAGCAATCAGCCCCAGCATTTT,-,-,TRBJ1-5,15,TRBV5-6
CASSQRGLAGLNEQFF,TGTGCCAGCAGCCAACGGGGACTAGCGGGATTGAATGAGCAGTTCTTC,TRBD2,many,TRBJ2-1,16,TRBV3-1
CASSLVGQGFSPLHF,TGTGCCAGCAGTTTAGTCGGACAGGGGTTTTCACCCCTCCACTTT,TRBD1,few,TRBJ1-6,15,TRBV12-3/TRBV12-4
CASSITLLRGNEQFF,TGTGCCAGCAGCATAACCCTCCTTCGGGGCAATGAGCAGTTCTTC,-,many,TRBJ2-1,15,TRBV7-8
CAINKNRGENTEAFF,TGTGCCATCAATAAAAACAGGGGGGAGAACACTGAAGCTTTCTTT,TRBD1,many,TRBJ1-1,15,TRBV10-3
CSVEGQPNEKLFF,TGCAGCGTTGAGGGACAGCCTAATGAAAAACTGTTTTTT,TRBD1,few,TRBJ1-4,13,TRBV29-1
CASSQIRSTYETQYF,TGCGCCAGCAGCCAAATCCGCAGTACTTATGAGACCCAGTACTTC,-,many,TRBJ2-5,15,TRBV4-1
CASSLTPEFGAGELFF,TGTGCCAGCAGCCTCACCCCGGAGTTTGGGGCCGGGGAGCTGTTTTTT,-,many,TRBJ2-2,16,TRBV11-2
CASSQVLVREGYEQYF,TGTGCCAGCAGCCAAGTGTTGGTGCGGGAGGGCTACGAGCAGTACTTC,TRBD2,-,TRBJ2-7,16,TRBV3-1
CASSSQGVTGEQYF,TGTGCCAGCAGCTCTCAGGGGGTCACGGGGGAGCAGTACTTC,TRBD1,many,TRBJ2-7,14,TRBV9
CASSRTGVGNQPQHF,TGTGCCAGCAGTCGAACAGGGGTGGGCAATCAGCCCCAGCATTTT,TRBD1,few,TRBJ1-5,15,TRBV27
CASSRTGTRGTGELFF,TGCGCCAGCAGCCGGACCGGGACTAGAGGTACCGGGGAGCTGTTTTTT,TRBD2,many,TRBJ2-2,16,TRBV5-1
CASRASGTNTGELFF,TGCGCCAGCAGGGCTAGCGGAACGAACACCGGGGAGCTGTTTTTT,TRBD2,many,TRBJ2-2,15,TRBV4-1
CASKLAGGAYEQFF,TGTGCCAGCAAACTAGCGGGGGGTGCGTATGAGCAGTTCTTC,TRBD2,few,TRBJ2-1,14,TRBV27
CASSLAGAAGKQFF,TGTGCCAGCAGCCTGGCGGGAGCGGCTGGGAAGCAGTTCTTC,TRBD2,few,TRBJ2-1,14,TRBV14
CASSPRGRLADNEQFF,TGTGCCAGCTCACCACGCGGGCGGCTAGCGGACAATGAGCAGTTCTTC,TRBD2,many,TRBJ2-1,16,TRBV18